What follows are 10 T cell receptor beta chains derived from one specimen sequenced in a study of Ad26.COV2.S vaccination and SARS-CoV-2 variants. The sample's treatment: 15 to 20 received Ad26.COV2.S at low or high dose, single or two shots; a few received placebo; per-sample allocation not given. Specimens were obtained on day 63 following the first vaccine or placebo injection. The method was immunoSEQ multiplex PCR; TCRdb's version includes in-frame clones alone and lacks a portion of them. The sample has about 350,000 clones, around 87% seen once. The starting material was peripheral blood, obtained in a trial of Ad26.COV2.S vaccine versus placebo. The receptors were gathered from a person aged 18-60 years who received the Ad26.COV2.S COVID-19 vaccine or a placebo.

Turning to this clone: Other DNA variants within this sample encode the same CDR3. This chain's CDR3 is CASSSDRVYEQYF. DNA for the CDR3: TGTGCCAGCAGCTCGGACAGGGTCTACGAGCAGTACTTC. The chain carries TRBV2 and TRBJ2-7; 8 bases match TRBD1. J gave up 3 bases and V 6 bases, and 4 bases lay outside the gene matches. The germline V gene encodes CDR1 SNHLY and CDR2 FYNNEI. CDR3 length: 13 residues. Based on the CDR3 plus reference TRBV2 and TRBJ2-7, the full variable domain is EPEVTQTPSHQVTQMGQEVILRCVPISNHLYFYWYRQILGQKVEFLVSFYNNEISEKSEIFDDQFSVERPDGSNFTLKIRSTKLEDSAMYFCASSSDRVYEQYFGPGTRLTVT.

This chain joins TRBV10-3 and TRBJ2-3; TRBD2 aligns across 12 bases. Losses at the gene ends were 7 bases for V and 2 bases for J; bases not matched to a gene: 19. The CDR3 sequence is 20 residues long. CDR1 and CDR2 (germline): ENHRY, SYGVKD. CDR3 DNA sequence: TGTGCCATCACCCCTTCTGCCCTAGCGGGGGGGGAAACCACCACAGATACGCAGTATTTT. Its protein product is CAITPSALAGGETTTDTQYF.

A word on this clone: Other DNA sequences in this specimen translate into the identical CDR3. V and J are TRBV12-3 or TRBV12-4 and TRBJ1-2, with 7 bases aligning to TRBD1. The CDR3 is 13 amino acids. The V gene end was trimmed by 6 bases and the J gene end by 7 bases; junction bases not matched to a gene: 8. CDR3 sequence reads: CASSLDRVGGYTF. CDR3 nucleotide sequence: TGTGCCAGCAGCCTCGACAGGGTGGGTGGCTACACCTTC.

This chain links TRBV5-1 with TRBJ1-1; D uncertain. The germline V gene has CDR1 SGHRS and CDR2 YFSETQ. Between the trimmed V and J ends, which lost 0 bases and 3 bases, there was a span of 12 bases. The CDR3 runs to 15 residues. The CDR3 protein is CASSLEAWIHTEAFF. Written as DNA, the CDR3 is TGCGCCAGCAGCTTGGAAGCTTGGATTCACACTGAAGCTTTCTTT.

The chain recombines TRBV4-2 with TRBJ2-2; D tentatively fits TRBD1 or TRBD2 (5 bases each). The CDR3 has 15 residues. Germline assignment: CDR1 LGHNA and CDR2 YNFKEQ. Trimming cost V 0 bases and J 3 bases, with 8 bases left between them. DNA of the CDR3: TGTGCCAGCAGCCAAGATCGGGGCTACACCGGGGAGCTGTTTTTT. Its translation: CASSQDRGYTGELFF.

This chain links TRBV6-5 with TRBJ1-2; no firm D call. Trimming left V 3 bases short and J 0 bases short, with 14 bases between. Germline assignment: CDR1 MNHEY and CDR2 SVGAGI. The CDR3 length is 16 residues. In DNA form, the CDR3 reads TGTGCCAGCAGTTATGACGGGTTACGGGCTAACTATGGCTACACCTTC. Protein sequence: CASSYDGLRANYGYTF.

CDR3 loop: CASSVEAGYGNEQFF. The CDR3, as DNA: TGTGCCAGCAGCGTAGAAGCGGGGTATGGGAATGAGCAGTTCTTC. The chain recombines TRBV9 with TRBJ2-1; 7 bases map to TRBD2. The CDR3 has 15 residues. The germline CDR1 and CDR2 sequences are SGDLS and YYNGEE. After removal of 0 bases from V and 7 bases from J, the junction contained 7 bases not matched to a gene.

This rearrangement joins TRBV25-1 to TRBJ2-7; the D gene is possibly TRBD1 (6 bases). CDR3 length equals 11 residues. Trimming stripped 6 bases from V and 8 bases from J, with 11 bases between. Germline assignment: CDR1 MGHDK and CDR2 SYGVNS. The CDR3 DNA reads TGTGCCAGCAGGGGGGCCGATCAGCAGTACTTC. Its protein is CASRGADQQYF.

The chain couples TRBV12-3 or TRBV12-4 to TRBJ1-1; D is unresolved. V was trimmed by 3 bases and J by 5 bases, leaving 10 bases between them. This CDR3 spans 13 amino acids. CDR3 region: CASSFGGSTEAFF. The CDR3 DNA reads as TGTGCCAGCAGTTTTGGAGGGAGTACTGAAGCTTTCTTT.

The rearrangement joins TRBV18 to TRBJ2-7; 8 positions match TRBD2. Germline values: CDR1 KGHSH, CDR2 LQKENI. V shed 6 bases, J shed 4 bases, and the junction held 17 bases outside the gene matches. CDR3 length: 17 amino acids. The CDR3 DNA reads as TGTGCCAGCTCTCCCGGCGGGGGCCAGCGGGGGAAGTACGAGCAGTACTTC. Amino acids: CASSPGGGQRGKYEQYF.